A selection of T cell receptor beta chains follows, all from one sample in a study of a mutant IDH1 vaccine in newly diagnosed glioma. Libraries were prepared by immunoSEQ multiplex PCR; TCRdb keeps only in-frame clonotypes and omits some of them. The sample has over 45,000 clones, roughly 80% seen once. Their recognized antigens are unknown. This specimen was PBMCs, taken from a glioma patient whose treatment included an IDH1 peptide vaccine. The receptors were sampled from a man aged 45-65 years with glioma. The CDR3 runs from the conserved cysteine through the conserved F or W. A D gene is named only where the DNA matches it firmly. Clone sizes are given selectively: once, few, many, or a class where the clone is expanded.

J gene,V gene,D gene,clone size,CDR3 protein,CDR3 DNA
TRBJ2-3,TRBV5-4,TRBD2,once,CASSWVSGGASDTQYF,TGTGCCAGCAGCTGGGTCAGCGGGGGGGCTTCAGATACGCAGTATTTT
TRBJ2-1,TRBV7-3,-,-,CASTPGDSPPNEQFF,TGTGCCAGCACTCCAGGGGACTCACCCCCCAATGAGCAGTTCTTC
TRBJ2-3,TRBV4-2,-,once,CASSQDQGSQYF,TGTGCCAGCAGCCAAGATCAGGGGTCGCAGTATTTT
TRBJ1-4,TRBV5-1,-,-,CASSLWETGRNEKLFF,TGCGCCAGCAGCTTGTGGGAGACAGGTCGTAATGAAAAACTGTTTTTT
TRBJ2-7,TRBV4-1,-,few,CASSYSQGGYEQYF,TGCGCCAGCAGCTATTCTCAAGGGGGCTACGAGCAGTACTTC
TRBJ2-7,TRBV5-1,-,-,CASSLGVTWDEQYF,TGCGCCAGCAGCTTGGGGGTTACGTGGGACGAGCAGTACTTC
TRBJ2-1,TRBV5-1,TRBD1,-,CASSFGGTGGGYNEQFF,TGCGCCAGCAGCTTTGGCGGGACAGGGGGCGGTTACAATGAGCAGTTCTTC
TRBJ2-7,TRBV7-9,-,-,CASSFGHHNGRDDEQYF,TGTGCCAGCAGCTTTGGGCACCATAACGGACGGGACGACGAGCAGTACTTC
TRBJ2-7,TRBV5-1,-,-,CASSFQGYEQYF,TGCGCCAGCAGCTTTCAGGGGTACGAGCAGTACTTC
TRBJ2-7,TRBV2,-,few,CASSPPDKTYEQYF,TGTGCCAGCAGCCCTCCGGACAAGACCTACGAGCAGTACTTC
TRBJ2-7,TRBV30,TRBD2,-,CAWSALWGGSSYEQYF,TGTGCCTGGAGTGCTCTATGGGGGGGAAGCTCCTACGAGCAGTACTTC
TRBJ1-1,TRBV30,-,few,CAWSVLGPEAFF,TGTGCCTGGAGTGTACTGGGGCCTGAAGCTTTCTTT
TRBJ1-5,TRBV4-3,-,-,CASSHRVGQPQHF,TGCGCCAGCAGCCATAGGGTGGGTCAGCCCCAGCATTTT
TRBJ1-3,TRBV14,-,-,CASSQDKRRNTIYF,TGTGCCAGCAGCCAAGATAAGAGGAGAAACACCATATATTTT
TRBJ1-5,TRBV7-9,-,-,CASRREGSNQPQHF,TGTGCCAGCCGAAGAGAGGGGAGCAATCAGCCCCAGCATTTT
TRBJ1-6,TRBV5-4,TRBD1,medium-sized,CASSPDRASPLHF,TGTGCCAGCAGCCCGGACAGGGCTTCACCCCTCCACTTT
TRBJ2-7,TRBV5-1,TRBD1,few,CASSLGQGPYEQYF,TGCGCCAGCAGCCTCGGACAGGGACCCTACGAGCAGTACTTC
TRBJ2-1,TRBV30,TRBD2,-,CAWSVGTSGYNEQFF,TGTGCCTGGAGTGTGGGGACTAGCGGGTACAATGAGCAGTTCTTC
TRBJ1-1,TRBV5-6,-,few,CASSLRRNTEAFF,TGTGCCAGCAGCTTACGACGGAACACTGAAGCTTTCTTT
TRBJ2-1,TRBV5-1,TRBD1,-,CASTPYRGPYNEQFF,TGCGCCAGCACCCCGTACAGGGGGCCCTACAATGAGCAGTTCTTC
TRBJ1-4,TRBV9,-,-,CASSPLGGYTEKLFF,TGTGCCAGCAGCCCCTTGGGAGGGTACACTGAAAAACTGTTTTTT
TRBJ2-2,TRBV5-1,TRBD2,-,CASSLAGGGPRVTGELFF,TGCGCCAGCAGCTTGGCCGGCGGGGGACCTCGCGTAACCGGGGAGCTGTTTTTT
TRBJ1-2,TRBV18,TRBD1,-,CASSLADREGYTF,TGTGCCAGCTCACTAGCGGACAGGGAGGGCTACACCTTC
TRBJ2-7,TRBV7-9,-,-,CASSHPAYEQYF,TGTGCCAGCAGCCACCCAGCCTACGAGCAGTACTTC
TRBJ1-1,TRBV29-1,-,few,CSVEKSVEAFF,TGCAGCGTTGAAAAGTCTGTTGAAGCTTTCTTT
TRBJ1-1,TRBV19,-,-,CASSMGTGNEAFF,TGTGCCAGTAGTATGGGTACAGGCAATGAAGCTTTCTTT
TRBJ1-5,TRBV11-3,-,-,CASSSDNSGVFGQPQHF,TGTGCCAGCAGCTCGGACAACTCCGGGGTATTTGGTCAGCCCCAGCATTTT
TRBJ1-1,TRBV18,-,-,CASSQSRNTEAFF,TGTGCCAGCTCACAGTCACGGAACACTGAAGCTTTCTTT
TRBJ1-2,TRBV5-6,TRBD1,-,CASSPTDRPFMHGYTF,TGTGCCAGCAGCCCGACGGACAGGCCCTTTATGCATGGCTACACCTTC
TRBJ2-2,TRBV9,TRBD1,-,CASSFRGQGGELFF,TGTGCCAGCAGCTTTAGGGGACAGGGCGGGGAGCTGTTTTTT
TRBJ2-1,TRBV7-9,-,-,CASSPPRARGEQFF,TGTGCCAGCAGCCCCCCGAGGGCAAGGGGAGAGCAGTTCTTC